A selection of T cell receptor beta chains follows, all from one sample in a study of T cells after yellow fever vaccination. TCRdb itself ran the 5' RACE reads through MiXCR, one entry per CDR3 protein. Of under 600,000 distinct CDR3 sequences listed, roughly 22% are singletons. Sequencing used PBMCs, obtained about 20 days after the first yellow fever vaccination. Source of these receptors: a man in his late teens or twenties who received the YFV17D yellow fever vaccine. The conserved cysteine and the conserved F or W are not part of the CDR3 here. Clone size is shown for a subset of rows, as once, few, many or a class of expanded clone.

>few|TRBJ2-7|TRBV2
ASSRAEQY
>few|TRBJ2-1|TRBV12-3/TRBV12-4
ASGSQPGQGGSEQF
>few|TRBJ2-1|TRBV4-2
ASSQDSFTGVNEQF
>few|TRBJ1-1|TRBV7-3
ASSPADRAEAF
>.|TRBJ2-1|TRBV5-1
ASSRGYSGARNEQF
>once|TRBJ2-3|TRBV7-9
ASSLDGQGTDTQY
>few|TRBJ2-5|TRBV6-2/TRBV6-3
ASSNTPPDRVQETQY
>.|TRBJ2-4|TRBV7-2
ASSPGGGGWENIQY
>few|TRBJ2-2|TRBV7-8
ASSSSGGDTGELF
>few|TRBJ1-5|TRBV28
ASSGNQPQH
>.|TRBJ2-1|TRBV7-3
ASSSDGLDNEQF
>.|TRBJ1-1|TRBV6-2/TRBV6-3
ASSYSGVLEAF
>few|TRBJ2-3|TRBV5-6
ASSLYMGSSDTQY
>.|TRBJ2-1|TRBV9
ASSVGGRWVNEQF
>.|TRBJ2-2|TRBV11-2
ASSFLPGQGITGELF
>few|TRBJ2-5|TRBV7-9
ASSWVGETQY
>.|TRBJ1-6|TRBV5-6
ASSADRGRNSPLH
>few|TRBJ2-4|TRBV20-1
SAVTPGHTKNIQY
>.|TRBJ1-1|TRBV30
AWEQGLNTEAF
>few|TRBJ2-5|TRBV6-1
ASRTGTGGWKTQY
>few|TRBJ1-2|TRBV30
AWSLKAPIYGYT
>few|TRBJ2-3|TRBV4-1
ASSQVIARYDTDTQY
>.|TRBJ2-3|TRBV7-8
ASSFLLGDTQY
>few|TRBJ2-3|TRBV24-1
ATRLAGGTDTQY
>few|TRBJ2-3|TRBV7-9
ASSFWRNTDTQY
>.|TRBJ2-7|TRBV10-3
AISLGTGGYEQY
>few|TRBJ2-5|TRBV6-1
ASRPSGGAWETQY
>many|TRBJ2-1|TRBV12-3/TRBV12-4
ASSFGGGANEQF
>.|TRBJ2-1|TRBV6-2/TRBV6-3
ASSYWHTEQF
>few|TRBJ2-7|TRBV19
ASSPPGQGAKEQY
>few|TRBJ1-4|TRBV4-1
ASSQGGMPTTNEKLF
>.|TRBJ1-6|TRBV7-9
ASSLGWDRESPLH
>few|TRBJ1-1|TRBV5-5
ASSLAGVIEAF
>many|TRBJ2-5|TRBV5-1
ASNDPSGGKTQY
>.|TRBJ2-3|TRBV6-1
ASRPQGFTDTQY